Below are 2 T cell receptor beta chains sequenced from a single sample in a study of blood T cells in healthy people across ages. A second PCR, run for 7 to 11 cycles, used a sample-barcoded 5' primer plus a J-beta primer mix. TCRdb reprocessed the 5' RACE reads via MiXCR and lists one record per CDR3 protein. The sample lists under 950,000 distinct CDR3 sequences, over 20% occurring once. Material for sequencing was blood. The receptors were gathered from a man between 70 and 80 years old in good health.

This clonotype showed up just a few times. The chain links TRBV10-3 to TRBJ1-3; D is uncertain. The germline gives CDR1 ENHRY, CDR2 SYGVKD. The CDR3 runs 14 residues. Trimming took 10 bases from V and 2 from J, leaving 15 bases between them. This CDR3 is CATRAADAGNTIYF. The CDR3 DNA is TGTGCCACCCGGGCGGCAGATGCTGGAAACACCATATATTTT.

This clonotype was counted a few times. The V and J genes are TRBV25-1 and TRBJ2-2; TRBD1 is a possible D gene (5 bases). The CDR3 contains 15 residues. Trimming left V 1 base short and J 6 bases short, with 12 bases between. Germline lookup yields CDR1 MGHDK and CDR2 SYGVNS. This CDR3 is CASSEFSGQSGELFF. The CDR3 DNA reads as TGTGCCAGCAGTGAATTCTCCGGACAATCCGGGGAGCTGTTTTTT.